This T cell receptor beta chain was found in a study of cytomegalovirus exposure and HLA in healthy donors. PCR used 60 Vbeta primers and 13 Jbeta primers. Here immunoSEQ multiplex PCR was the method, and the copy in TCRdb shows in-frame clones only, minus some. The data hold tens of thousands of clones, with roughly 76% observed a single time. Sequenced input: PBMCs. The sequence was obtained from a woman aged 25 to 39 in good health and CMV-seronegative.

DNA for the CDR3: TGTGCCAGCAGCGTAGTCGGGAATGCTAATGAAAAACTGTTTTTT. Translated: CASSVVGNANEKLFF. The chain couples TRBV9 to TRBJ1-4; the D is unclear. Trimming took 0 bases from V and 3 from J, leaving 9 bases between them. The CDR3 is made up of 15 amino acids. CDR1 and CDR2 (germline): SGDLS, YYNGEE. Complete variable domain (other parts from reference TRBV9 and TRBJ1-4): DSGVTQTPKHLITATGQRVTLRCSPRSGDLSVYWYQQSLDQGLQFLIQYYNGEERAKGNILERFSAQQFPDLHSELNLSSLELGDSALYFCASSVVGNANEKLFFGSGTQLSVL.